The 22 T cell receptor beta chains listed next were all sequenced from one sample in a study of cytomegalovirus exposure and HLA in healthy donors. 13 Jbeta primers and 60 Vbeta primers were used for the PCR. Measured with immunoSEQ multiplex PCR; TCRdb has only the in-frame clones, and not every one. The profile shows around 160,000 clones, roughly two thirds of them singletons. The sequenced sample consisted of PBMCs. The receptors were sampled from a woman younger than 35 in good health and CMV-seropositive.

As regards this clone: This CDR3 is also generated by other DNA sequences in the sample. This sequence joins TRBV19 and TRBJ1-2, with D tentatively TRBD1 (6 bases). Germline V gives CDR1 LNHDA, CDR2 SQIVND (reference sequence). V lost 5 bases, J lost 8 bases, and 18 bases lay in between. There are 14 residues in the CDR3. The CDR3 reads CASSPNLNRDGYTF. CDR3 nucleotides: TGTGCCAGTAGTCCCAACCTTAACAGGGACGGCTACACCTTC.

This chain joins TRBV2 and TRBJ2-5; no firm D call. From germline, CDR1 is SNHLY and CDR2 FYNNEI. CDR3 length: 11 amino acids. V was clipped by 10 bases and J by 0 bases, with 6 bases between them. CDR3 sequence: CANSYQETQYF. The CDR3 DNA reads as TGTGCCAACTCGTACCAAGAGACCCAGTACTTC.

V is TRBV18 and J is TRBJ1-2; 9 bases are a match to TRBD1. CDR3 length equals 15 residues. With 3 bases clipped from V and 5 bases from J, the junction kept 7 bases outside the gene matches. Germline V lookup: CDR1 KGHSH, CDR2 LQKENI. The CDR3 bases are TGTGCCAGCTCACCTCCCGGACAGGGGTGGTATGGCTACACCTTC. It translates to CASSPPGQGWYGYTF.

The J gene is TRBJ1-1, the V gene TRBV5-1, with D perhaps TRBD1 (5 bases). The CDR3 spans 13 residues. CDR1 is SGHRS, CDR2 YFSETQ, per germline. Trimming removed 4 bases from V and 0 bases from J, with 7 bases in between. The CDR3 coding sequence is TGCGCCAGCAGCCTGACAGTGAACACTGAAGCTTTCTTT. Translation gives CASSLTVNTEAFF.

This rearrangement joins TRBV9 to TRBJ1-6, with D unresolved. The CDR3 runs to 13 residues. Trimming took 0 bases from V and 8 from J, leaving 6 bases between them. Germline V gene lookup returns CDR1 SGDLS and CDR2 YYNGEE. CDR3 sequence (DNA): TGTGCCAGCAGCGTAGTTTCTGATTCACCCCTCCACTTT. As protein: CASSVVSDSPLHF.

The rearrangement joins TRBV5-1 to TRBJ2-3; maybe TRBD1 (6 bases). Germline CDR1 and CDR2: SGHRS and YFSETQ. The V end lost 0 bases, the J end lost 5 bases, and 7 bases lay between the germline ends. The CDR3 loop spans 13 amino acids. CDR3 coding DNA: TGCGCCAGCAGCTTGGACAGGGAAGATACGCAGTATTTT. Its translation is CASSLDREDTQYF.

The chain has TRBV5-1 and TRBJ2-5, with 15 positions matching TRBD2. V trimming: 0 bases; J trimming: 4 bases; junction bases outside the gene matches: 1. The CDR3 is made up of 16 amino acids. Looked up from germline, CDR1 is SGHRS and CDR2 is YFSETQ. The CDR3 is CASSLGGLAGGETQYF. CDR3 bases: TGCGCCAGCAGCTTGGGGGGACTAGCGGGAGGAGAGACCCAGTACTTC.

The J gene is TRBJ1-1, the V gene TRBV19; tentative D call: TRBD1 (6 bases). The CDR3 sequence is 11 residues long. CDR1 and CDR2 (germline): LNHDA, SQIVND (reference sequence). V was clipped by 5 bases and J by 8 bases, with 9 bases between them. The CDR3 region is CASSSDREAFF. DNA of the CDR3: TGTGCCAGTAGTTCTGACAGGGAAGCTTTCTTT.

This chain joins TRBV2 and TRBJ1-6, with TRBD1 as a possible D gene (6 bases). The CDR3 length is 14 residues. Per the germline V gene, CDR1 is SNHLY and CDR2 is FYNNEI. The V end lost 8 bases, the J end lost 3 bases, and 11 bases lay between the germline ends. The CDR3 nucleotides are TGTGCCAGCCTAGGACAGTTCTATAATTCACCCCTCCACTTT. It encodes CASLGQFYNSPLHF.

V gene TRBV4-2 combines with J gene TRBJ2-2, with TRBD2 matching over 10 bases. The CDR3 is made up of 18 amino acids. V shed 4 bases, J shed 4 bases, and the junction held 12 bases outside the gene matches. Germline CDR1 is LGHNA and CDR2 is YNFKEQ. The CDR3 coding sequence is TGTGCCAGCAGCCCATTACCCTTAGCGGGGGGTGGCACCGGGGAGCTGTTTTTT. Its protein product is CASSPLPLAGGGTGELFF.

This chain uses TRBV9 with TRBJ2-1, with 8 bases lining up with TRBD2. This CDR3 region has 16 residues. V shed 0 bases and J 4 bases; nucleotides not matched to a gene: 6. The germline CDR1 and CDR2 sequences are SGDLS and YYNGEE. The CDR3 sequence: CASSVEGGRLYNEQFF. The CDR3 DNA follows: TGTGCCAGCAGCGTAGAGGGCGGGAGGTTATACAATGAGCAGTTCTTC.

V is TRBV18 and J is TRBJ2-5; a possible D gene is TRBD2 (6 bases). Trimming took 3 bases from V and 5 from J, leaving 16 bases between them. The CDR3 is 15 amino acids. From germline, CDR1 is KGHSH and CDR2 LQKENI. CDR3 DNA sequence: TGTGCCAGCTCACCCCGACTAGTCCAAGGGGAGACCCAGTACTTC. Translating gives CASSPRLVQGETQYF. Full variable domain (outside the CDR3, taken from reference TRBV18 and TRBJ2-5): NAGVMQNPRHLVRRRGQEARLRCSPMKGHSHVYWYRQLPEEGLKFMVYLQKENIIDESGMPKERFSAEFPKEGPSILRIQQVVRGDSAAYFCASSPRLVQGETQYFGPGTRLLVL.

The CDR3 loop reads CASRLGLAGGLNEQYF. The CDR3 region has the DNA TGTGCCAGCAGACTGGGACTAGCGGGGGGTTTAAACGAGCAGTACTTC. V usage is TRBV5-4 and J usage is TRBJ2-7; 15 nucleotides line up with TRBD2. V was pared by 5 bases and J by 5 bases, with 8 bases of the junction left unmatched. The CDR3 is 16 residues long. Germline V gene lookup returns CDR1 SGHNT and CDR2 YYREEE (reference sequence).

J is TRBJ2-2 and V is TRBV6-5; D not certain. Germline V gene sequence: CDR1 MNHEY, CDR2 SVGAGI. CDR3 length equals 14 residues. The germline V and J ends were trimmed by 2 bases and 6 bases, with 10 bases remaining between them. The CDR3 DNA reads TGTGCCAGCAGTTACCCTTCCGGTGCCGGGGAGCTGTTTTTT. Its translation is CASSYPSGAGELFF.

This rearrangement joins TRBV5-4 to TRBJ2-6, with D perhaps matching TRBD2 (6 bases). The CDR3 runs 16 residues. V gave up 4 bases and J gave up 3 bases, with 14 bases separating them. The germline gives CDR1 SGHNT, CDR2 YYREEE (reference sequence). The CDR3 region has the DNA TGTGCCAGCAGCCCGACGCTGGGGGGTGGGGCCAACGTCCTGACTTTC. Encoded protein: CASSPTLGGGANVLTF.

The rearrangement joins TRBV5-4 to TRBJ1-2; D possibly corresponds to TRBD1 (5 bases). The germline V and J ends were trimmed by 4 bases and 1 base, with 11 bases remaining between them. The CDR3 sequence is 14 residues long. Germline CDR1 SGHNT, CDR2 YYREEE (reference sequence). CDR3 protein: CASSTPTVNYGYTF. The CDR3 nucleotides read TGTGCCAGCAGCACCCCGACAGTTAACTATGGCTACACCTTC. The full variable domain, with the rest looked up from reference TRBV5-4 and TRBJ1-2, is ETGVTQSPTHLIKTRGQQVTLRCSSQSGHNTVSWYQQALGQGPQFIFQYYREEENGRGNFPPRFSGLQFPNYSSELNVNALELDDSALYLCASSTPTVNYGYTFGSGTRLTVV.

The rearrangement joins TRBV19 to TRBJ1-1, with TRBD1 identical over 7 bases. The CDR3 runs to 13 residues. V lost 7 bases and J lost 6; bases outside the gene matches: 8. Germline values: CDR1 LNHDA, CDR2 SQIVND (reference sequence). The CDR3 region has the DNA TGTGCCAGTACCCCCGGGACAGTAGCTGAAGCTTTCTTT. This translates into CASTPGTVAEAFF.

In its sample, this clone was seen once. The CDR3 loop reads CASSLGQVDTEAFF. The CDR3 bases are TGTGCCAGCAGTTTGGGACAGGTGGACACTGAAGCTTTCTTT. The chain links TRBV28 to TRBJ1-1; 8 bases are a match to TRBD1. Germline loops: CDR1 MDHEN, CDR2 SYDVKM. This CDR3 region has 14 residues. V was clipped by 3 bases and J by 3 bases; unmatched bases: 3.

In this sample, this clone turned up once. The chain has TRBV7-9 and TRBJ1-2; 9 bases match TRBD1. The germline CDR1 and CDR2 sequences are SEHNR and FQNEAQ (reference sequence). V lost 1 base and J lost 6; bases outside the gene matches: 3. The CDR3 consists of 14 residues. The CDR3 DNA reads as TGTGCCAGCAGCTTAGGACAGGGGGGAGATGGCTACACCTTC. Amino acids: CASSLGQGGDGYTF.

The V gene is TRBV5-6, the J gene TRBJ2-3; 10 nucleotides line up with TRBD2. This CDR3 spans 17 amino acids. Trimming at V came to 1 base and at J to 5 bases, leaving 10 bases not matched to a gene. Germline CDR1 and CDR2: SGHDT and YYEEEE. The CDR3 region has the DNA TGTGCCAGCAGCTTGTTCCAGCGGGGGGGCCTCGGAGATACGCAGTATTTT. It yields the protein CASSLFQRGGLGDTQYF.

This sequence joins TRBV29-1 and TRBJ2-1; 7 bases map to TRBD2. Germline V lookup: CDR1 SQVTM, CDR2 ANQGSEA. With 6 bases clipped from V and 0 bases from J, the junction kept 11 bases outside the gene matches. The CDR3 loop spans 16 amino acids. CDR3 residues: CSVEYLAESSYNEQFF. The CDR3 region has the DNA TGCAGCGTCGAGTACCTAGCGGAAAGCTCCTACAATGAGCAGTTCTTC.

V usage is TRBV28 and J usage is TRBJ1-1; no clear D gene. Germline V lookup: CDR1 MDHEN, CDR2 SYDVKM. Trimming left V 4 bases short and J 1 base short, with 4 bases between. The CDR3 is made up of 12 amino acids. The DNA of the CDR3 is TGTGCCAGCAGTTACAAGAACACTGAAGCTTTCTTT. Its translation: CASSYKNTEAFF.